The T cell receptor (beta chain) described here comes from a study of graft-versus-host responses after intestinal transplantation. On the study more broadly: Uniformly, recipients were administered anti-thymocyte globulin induction with subsequent tacrolimus and steroids for approximately three years.

The table came from immunoSEQ multiplex PCR; TCRdb's copy has only in-frame clones and leaves some out. The repertoire consists of some 90,000 clones, with about nine tenths occurring once and the leading ten covering nearly 0.11%. V was pared by 5 bases and J by 2 bases, with 9 bases of the junction left unmatched. CDR1 is SGHTA, CDR2 FQGTGA, per germline. This CDR3 comprises 17 residues. To note about this clone: The antigen is unknown.

Study results and caveats: There was an association between peak levels of circulating GvH clones and early post-transplant HvG declines. The recipient marrow held GvH clones, and some of them showed up first in ileum or blood.

The source material was unstimulated CD4+ T cells sorted from spleen or lymph node cells, sampled before intestinal transplant. The gene calls are TRBV7-3 and TRBJ1-3; the match to TRBD1 covers 10 bases. This TCR was recovered from a human donor who received an intestinal transplant. CDR3 protein: CASSLRDRGFPGNTIYF. The CDR3 DNA reads as TGTGCCAGCAGCCTCCGGGACAGGGGATTTCCTGGAAACACCATATATTTT.